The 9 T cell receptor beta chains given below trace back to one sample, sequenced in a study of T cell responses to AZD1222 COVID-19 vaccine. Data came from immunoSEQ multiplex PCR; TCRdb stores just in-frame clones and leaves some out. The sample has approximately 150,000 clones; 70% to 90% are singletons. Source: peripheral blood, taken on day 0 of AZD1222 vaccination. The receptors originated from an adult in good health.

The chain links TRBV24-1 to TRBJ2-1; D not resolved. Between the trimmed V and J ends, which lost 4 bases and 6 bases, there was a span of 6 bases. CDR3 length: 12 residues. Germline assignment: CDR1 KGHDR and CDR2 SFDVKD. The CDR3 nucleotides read TGTGCCACCAGTGACGCCTTCAATGAGCAGTTCTTC. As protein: CATSDAFNEQFF.

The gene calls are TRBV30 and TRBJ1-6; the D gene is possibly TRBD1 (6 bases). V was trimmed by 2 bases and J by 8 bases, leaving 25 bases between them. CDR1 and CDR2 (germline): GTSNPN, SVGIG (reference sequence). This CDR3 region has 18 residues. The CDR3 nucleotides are TGTGCCTGGAGTAAGAGAATCAATAACAGGGAGGGGGATTCACCCCTCCACTTT. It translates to CAWSKRINNREGDSPLHF.

This CDR3 is CASSLGAPPETQYF. CDR3 coding DNA: TGCGCCAGCAGCTTGGGGGCGCCCCCGGAGACCCAGTACTTC. The chain carries TRBV5-1 and TRBJ2-5; D is uncertain. The germline gives CDR1 SGHRS, CDR2 YFSETQ. V lost 0 bases, J lost 5 bases, and 11 bases lay in between. CDR3 length equals 14 residues.

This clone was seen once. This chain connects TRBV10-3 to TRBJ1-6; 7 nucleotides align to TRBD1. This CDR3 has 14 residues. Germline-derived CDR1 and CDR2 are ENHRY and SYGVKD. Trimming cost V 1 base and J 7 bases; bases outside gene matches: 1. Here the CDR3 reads CAISELTGNSPLHF. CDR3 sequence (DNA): TGTGCCATCAGTGAGTTGACAGGGAATTCACCCCTCCACTTT.

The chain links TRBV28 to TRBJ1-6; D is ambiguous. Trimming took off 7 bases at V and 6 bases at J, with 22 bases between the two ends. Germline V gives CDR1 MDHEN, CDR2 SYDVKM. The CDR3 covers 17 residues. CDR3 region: CASTKKHRGFGNSPLHF. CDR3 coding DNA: TGTGCCAGCACCAAAAAGCACCGGGGATTCGGTAATTCACCCCTCCACTTT.

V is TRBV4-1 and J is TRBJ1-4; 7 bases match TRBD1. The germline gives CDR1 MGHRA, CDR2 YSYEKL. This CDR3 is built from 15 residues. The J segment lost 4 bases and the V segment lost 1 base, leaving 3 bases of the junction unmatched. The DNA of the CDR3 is TGCGCCAGCAGCCAAGGGGACAGCCGTAATGAAAAACTGTTTTTT. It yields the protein CASSQGDSRNEKLFF.

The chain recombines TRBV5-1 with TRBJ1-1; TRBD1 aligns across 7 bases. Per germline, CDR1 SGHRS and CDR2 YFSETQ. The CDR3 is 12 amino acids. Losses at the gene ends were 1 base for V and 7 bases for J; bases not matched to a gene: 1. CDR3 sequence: CASSLRDSEAFF. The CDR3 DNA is TGCGCCAGCAGCTTGCGGGACAGTGAAGCTTTCTTT.

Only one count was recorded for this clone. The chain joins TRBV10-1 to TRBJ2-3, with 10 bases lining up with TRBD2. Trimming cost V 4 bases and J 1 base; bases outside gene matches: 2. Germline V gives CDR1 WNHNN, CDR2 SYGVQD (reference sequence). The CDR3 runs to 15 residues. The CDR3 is CASSAGTSGTDTQYF. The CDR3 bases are TGCGCCAGCAGTGCCGGGACTAGCGGCACAGATACGCAGTATTTT.

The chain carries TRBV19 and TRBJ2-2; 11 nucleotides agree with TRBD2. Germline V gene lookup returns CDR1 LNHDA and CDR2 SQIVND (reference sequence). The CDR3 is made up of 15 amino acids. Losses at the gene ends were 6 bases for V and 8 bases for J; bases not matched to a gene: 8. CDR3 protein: CASSGGTSGGGELFF. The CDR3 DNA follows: TGTGCCAGTAGCGGAGGGACTAGCGGAGGGGGGGAGCTGTTTTTT.